One and the same sample provided the 16 T cell receptor beta chains below, sequenced in a study of blood T cell repertoires in COVID-19. This table comes from immunoSEQ multiplex PCR, and its TCRdb copy is limited to in-frame clones, with some not included. The repertoire holds 43,000 or so clones, around nine tenths seen once, with roughly 15% in the top ten. Sequences were obtained from peripheral blood. The receptors derive from a man between 60 and 75 years old with active or convalescent COVID-19.

V is TRBV4-2 and J is TRBJ2-1; a weak D match, TRBD2 (5 bases). Germline loops: CDR1 LGHNA, CDR2 YNFKEQ. V was trimmed by 5 bases and J by 12 bases, leaving 26 bases between them. CDR3 length: 16 amino acids. CDR3 DNA: TGTGCCAGCAGCTCTGAGACCGGGATCCGTAGCCACGGGCAGTTCTTC. Translation gives CASSSETGIRSHGQFF.

V is TRBV2 and J is TRBJ2-7; D may be TRBD1 (5 bases). The length of the CDR3 is 12 residues. V lost 5 bases and J 3 bases, leaving 8 bases between the germline ends. Germline V gene sequence: CDR1 SNHLY, CDR2 FYNNEI. CDR3 nucleotide sequence: TGTGCCAGCAGTAAAGACAGCTACGAGCAGTACTTC. Residues: CASSKDSYEQYF. Full variable domain (remainder filled in from reference TRBV2 and TRBJ2-7): EPEVTQTPSHQVTQMGQEVILRCVPISNHLYFYWYRQILGQKVEFLVSFYNNEISEKSEIFDDQFSVERPDGSNFTLKIRSTKLEDSAMYFCASSKDSYEQYFGPGTRLTVT.

Note on this clone: The sample contains more than one DNA sequence encoding this CDR3. The chain joins TRBV4-1 to TRBJ2-2; D remains unclear. The CDR3 totals 12 residues. Trimming removed 0 bases from V and 7 bases from J, with 3 bases in between. Germline CDR1 is MGHRA and CDR2 is YSYEKL. For the CDR3, the DNA is TGCGCCAGCAGCCAAGATCTCGGGGAGCTGTTTTTT. It specifies CASSQDLGELFF.

This rearrangement joins TRBV6-5 to TRBJ1-1; TRBD1 agrees at 10 bases. This CDR3 is built from 15 residues. Germline V gene sequence: CDR1 MNHEY, CDR2 SVGAGI. The V and J ends lost 0 bases and 11 bases, in that order; junction bases with no gene match: 9. Here the CDR3 reads CASSYSTGGRSEAFF. CDR3 DNA sequence: TGTGCCAGCAGTTACTCGACAGGGGGCAGGTCCGAGGCTTTCTTT.

V usage is TRBV7-9 and J usage is TRBJ2-2, with 13 bases fitting TRBD2. This CDR3 has 19 amino acids. The V and J ends lost 1 base and 5 bases, in that order; junction bases with no gene match: 10. CDR1 is SEHNR, CDR2 FQNEAQ, per germline (reference sequence). The CDR3 sequence: CASSLVTSGGPSLTGELFF. CDR3 DNA: TGTGCCAGCAGCTTAGTGACTAGCGGGGGGCCTAGCCTTACCGGGGAGCTGTTTTTT.

This clone was observed a few times. V and J are TRBV11-2 and TRBJ1-1; D remains unclear. Germline CDR1 is SGHAT and CDR2 is FQNNGV. V was cut by 4 bases and J by 4 bases, with 10 bases left in between. The CDR3 runs to 13 residues. The DNA of the CDR3 is TGTGCCAGCAGCTCACGAGGGAGCACTGAAGCTTTCTTT. Translating it yields CASSSRGSTEAFF.

This clone was counted only a few times. The V gene is TRBV3-1 (or the pseudogene TRBV3-2), the J gene TRBJ1-4; weak D call: TRBD1 (6 bases). CDR3 length equals 15 residues. Trimming shortened V by 4 bases and J by 8 bases, and 17 bases separated the two germline ends. The germline CDR1 and CDR2 sequences are LGHDT and YNNKEL (reference sequence). The CDR3 sequence: CASSPNRDSGEKLFF. The CDR3 DNA sequence: TGTGCCAGCAGCCCCAACAGGGATTCTGGAGAAAAACTGTTTTTT.

J is TRBJ1-4 and V is TRBV6-5; possible D gene TRBD1, 5 bases. The CDR3 contains 13 residues. The V end lost 8 bases, the J end lost 3 bases, and 10 bases lay between the germline ends. Looked up from germline, CDR1 is MNHEY and CDR2 is SVGAGI. For the CDR3, the DNA is TGTGCCAGCTATAGACAGCCTAATGAAAAACTGTTTTTT. Its translation: CASYRQPNEKLFF.

Only one count was recorded for this clone. The chain employs TRBV15 and TRBJ2-3; maybe TRBD1 (5 bases). Trimming took 0 bases from V and 4 from J, leaving 8 bases between them. CDR3 size: 14 residues. Germline V CDR1 and CDR2: LNHNV, YYDKDF (reference sequence). The CDR3 here is CATSRDRAADTQYF. In nucleotides, the CDR3 is TGTGCCACCAGCAGAGACAGGGCGGCAGATACGCAGTATTTT.

The chain links TRBV28 to TRBJ2-7, with 12 bases matching TRBD1. Germline assignment: CDR1 MDHEN and CDR2 SYDVKM. After removal of 5 bases from V and 6 bases from J, the junction contained 8 bases not matched to a gene. This CDR3 region has 15 residues. The CDR3 spells CASSPGGTGGSEQYF. The CDR3 DNA reads as TGTGCCAGCAGTCCTGGGGGGACAGGGGGCAGCGAGCAGTACTTC.

A note on this clone: Other DNA sequences within the sample encode an identical CDR3. The chain employs TRBV5-1 and TRBJ1-1; D perhaps matches TRBD1 (5 bases). This CDR3 is built from 13 residues. Per the germline V gene, CDR1 is SGHRS and CDR2 is YFSETQ. Between the trimmed V and J ends, which lost 1 base and 5 bases, there was a span of 9 bases. CDR3 amino acids: CASSLQGNTEAFF. CDR3 DNA sequence: TGCGCCAGCAGCTTGCAGGGTAATACTGAAGCTTTCTTT.

This chain uses TRBV10-1 with TRBJ2-3, with D perhaps matching TRBD2 (6 bases). The CDR3 totals 15 residues. Deletions cut 2 bases from V and 3 bases from J, with 12 bases between. Per the germline V gene, CDR1 is WNHNN and CDR2 is SYGVQD (reference sequence). CDR3 nucleotides: TGCGCCAGCAGTGAGGGGAGGCAGGGTACAGATACGCAGTATTTT. As protein: CASSEGRQGTDTQYF.

The chain combines TRBV13 with TRBJ1-1; 7 bases line up with TRBD1. There are 15 residues in the CDR3. The V and J ends lost 4 bases and 4 bases, in that order; junction bases with no gene match: 9. Germline-derived CDR1 and CDR2 are PRHDT and FYEKMQ (reference sequence). The CDR3 bases are TGTGCCAGCAGCTCTGACAGGGATGCGAGCACTGAAGCTTTCTTT. This encodes CASSSDRDASTEAFF.

This chain links TRBV7-2 with TRBJ1-1, with D possibly TRBD1 on 5 matching bases. CDR1 is SGHTA, CDR2 FQGNSA, per germline. Trimming took 5 bases from V and 1 from J, leaving 11 bases between them. The CDR3 runs to 14 residues. The CDR3 protein is CASSRDYGNTEAFF. Written as DNA, the CDR3 is TGTGCCAGCAGCCGGGACTATGGGAACACTGAAGCTTTCTTT.

The rearrangement joins TRBV7-9 to TRBJ1-3; no clear D. This CDR3 comprises 14 residues. The germline CDR1 and CDR2 sequences are SEHNR and FQNEAQ (reference sequence). With 3 bases removed from V and 2 bases from J, the gap between germline ends came to 8 bases. The CDR3: CASSFGSTGNTIYF. DNA for the CDR3: TGTGCCAGCAGCTTTGGGAGTACTGGAAACACCATATATTTT.

The chain recombines TRBV11-3 with TRBJ1-1, with D possibly matching TRBD1 (5 bases). The CDR3 extends over 14 amino acids. In germline, CDR1 is SGHNT, CDR2 YENEEA. V was cut by 5 bases and J by 2 bases, with 12 bases left in between. CDR3 protein: CASSVGGQNTEAFF. CDR3 coding DNA: TGTGCCAGCAGCGTGGGAGGACAAAACACTGAAGCTTTCTTT.